This T cell receptor beta chain was documented in a study of identifying expanded T cells in peripheral blood. Study-level findings and limits: About 1.2 clones differed between technical replicates, versus about 17 and 20 over time.

With regard to this clone: Its antigen is unidentified.

Profiled with immunoSEQ multiplex PCR; TCRdb holds only in-frame clones, not every one. This table holds approximately 90,000 clones, about nine tenths found once. This receptor was taken from a person between 18 and 69 years old in good health. Sequencing was done on a sample of blood.

The CDR3 protein is CASSPGQGDYGYTF. As DNA, the CDR3 is TGTGCCAGCAGCCCGGGGCAGGGGGACTATGGCTACACCTTC. This chain joins TRBV9 and TRBJ1-2, with TRBD1 matching 7 bases. Germline CDR1 and CDR2: SGDLS and YYNGEE. V was clipped by 4 bases and J by 3 bases; unmatched bases: 6. The CDR3 consists of 14 residues.